A single sample gave rise to the 13 T cell receptor beta chains below, sequenced in a study of CD8 T cells in Susac syndrome. RNA was extracted with the RNeasy kit, and a quantity of about 0.45 to 1 ug was reverse transcribed using random hexamers. TCRdb fed the immunoSEQ multiplex PCR reads into MiXCR, producing one record per CDR3 protein. The sample consists of about 60,000 distinct CDR3 sequences, around 94% of them appearing once. Sequenced material: CD8+ T cells from PBMCs. All receptors derive from a human donor in good health.

This clonotype occurred once. The genes are TRBV6-5 and TRBJ1-2; D possibly corresponds to TRBD1 (5 bases). This CDR3 has 14 amino acids. Per germline, CDR1 MNHEY and CDR2 SVGAGI. Trimming shortened V by 6 bases and J by 4 bases, and 15 bases separated the two germline ends. CDR3 loop: CASSQGQGGYGYTF. CDR3 sequence (DNA): TGTGCCAGCAGCCAAGGGCAGGGTGGCTATGGCTACACCTTC.

This rearrangement joins TRBV28 to TRBJ1-1; possible D gene TRBD1, 5 bases. V was shortened by 3 bases and J by 7 bases, with 15 bases between the two germline ends. Germline V gene data show CDR1 as MDHEN and CDR2 as SYDVKM. The CDR3 length is 14 residues. CDR3 loop: CASSFWGPGSEAFF. The CDR3 region has the DNA TGTGCCAGCAGTTTTTGGGGACCCGGGAGTGAAGCTTTCTTT.

J is TRBJ2-5 and V is TRBV21-1. TRBV21-1 is flagged as a pseudogene. This CDR3 region has 17 residues. CDR3 nucleotides: TGTGCCAGCAGGGCGTGGATAGTTCCAAAGCCAAAGGGGACCCAGTACTTC. Encoded protein: CASRAWIVPKPKGTQYF.

The chain employs TRBV30 and TRBJ1-5; possibly TRBD1 for D (5 bases). This CDR3 has 13 amino acids. CDR1 is GTSNPN and CDR2 is SVGIG in the germline V gene (reference sequence). Trimming stripped 2 bases from V and 4 bases from J, with 9 bases between. CDR3 sequence: CAWSPDTNQPQHF. Written as DNA, the CDR3 is TGTGCCTGGAGTCCGGACACAAATCAGCCCCAGCATTTT.

The chain links TRBV12-5 to TRBJ1-5; D not resolved. Looked up from germline, CDR1 is LGHNT and CDR2 is FRNRAP. Trimming shortened V by 1 base and J by 0 bases, and 1 base separated the two germline ends. The CDR3 has 13 residues. The CDR3 region is CASGLDSNQPQHF. As DNA, the CDR3 is TGTGCTAGTGGTTTGGATAGCAATCAGCCCCAGCATTTT.

This chain connects TRBV5-5 to TRBJ2-1; either TRBD1 or TRBD2 may fit D (5 bases each). V gave up 4 bases and J gave up 4 bases, with 9 bases separating them. The CDR3 loop spans 13 amino acids. Germline V gene data show CDR1 as SGHKS and CDR2 as YYEKEE (reference sequence). Here the CDR3 reads CASSVGVYNEQFF. The CDR3 DNA reads as TGTGCCAGCAGCGTGGGGGTATACAATGAGCAGTTCTTC.

The chain recombines TRBV4-3 with TRBJ1-4; D is unclear. The V gene lost 0 bases and the J gene lost 8 bases, with 10 bases spanning the gap. This CDR3 is built from 14 residues. Germline V gene sequence: CDR1 LGHNA, CDR2 YSLEER. CDR3 loop: CASSQDSQWEKLFF. The CDR3 DNA reads as TGCGCCAGCAGCCAAGACTCCCAATGGGAAAAACTGTTTTTT.

V and J are TRBV19 and TRBJ2-1; D may be TRBD2 (5 bases). With 9 bases removed from V and 4 bases from J, the gap between germline ends came to 16 bases. In germline, CDR1 is LNHDA, CDR2 SQIVND (reference sequence). The length of the CDR3 is 14 residues. Here the CDR3 reads CASSDYSDYNEQFF. The CDR3 nucleotides are TGTGCCAGCAGTGACTATTCGGATTACAATGAGCAGTTCTTC.

The chain recombines TRBV12-3 or TRBV12-4 with TRBJ2-3, with D perhaps TRBD2 (5 bases). Trimming took off 7 bases at V and 2 bases at J, with 25 bases between the two ends. The CDR3 totals 18 residues. The CDR3 loop reads CASTPEADHVSYTDTQYF. CDR3 coding DNA: TGTGCCAGCACGCCGGAGGCGGATCACGTTTCATACACAGATACGCAGTATTTT.

The chain couples TRBV7-9 to TRBJ1-2, with D unresolved. Germline V gene data show CDR1 as SEHNR and CDR2 as FQNEAQ (reference sequence). The length of the CDR3 is 13 residues. Trimming left V 4 bases short and J 9 bases short, with 15 bases between. The DNA of the CDR3 is TGTGCCAGCAGCTCCGCCGGGAGGAGTAGCTACACCTTC. This translates into CASSSAGRSSYTF.

The rearrangement links TRBV27 to TRBJ2-5; 7 bases are a match to TRBD2. V trimming: 6 bases; J trimming: 5 bases; junction bases outside the gene matches: 9. CDR3 length: 14 amino acids. Germline V gene lookup returns CDR1 MNHEY and CDR2 SMNVEV (reference sequence). CDR3 in amino acids: CASSPWARGETQYF. The CDR3 DNA reads as TGTGCCAGCAGCCCCTGGGCGCGGGGGGAGACCCAGTACTTC.

This sequence joins TRBV5-1 and TRBJ2-6; perhaps D is TRBD1 or TRBD2 (5 bases each). The V and J ends lost 2 bases and 4 bases respectively, with 7 bases between them. This CDR3 has 14 residues. Germline V gene lookup returns CDR1 SGHRS and CDR2 YFSETQ. Here the CDR3 DNA reads TGCGCCAGCAGCTTCGGGGCCGGGGCCAACGTCCTGACTTTC. Encoded protein: CASSFGAGANVLTF. Looking up the rest from reference TRBV5-1 and TRBJ2-6 gives the full variable domain: KAGVTQTPRYLIKTRGQQVTLSCSPISGHRSVSWYQQTPGQGLQFLFEYFSETQRNKGNFPGRFSGRQFSNSRSEMNVSTLELGDSALYLCASSFGAGANVLTFGAGSRLTVL.

This chain joins TRBV2 and TRBJ2-7; D gene uncertain. Per the germline V gene, CDR1 is SNHLY and CDR2 is FYNNEI. The CDR3 runs to 13 residues. With 5 bases removed from V and 2 bases from J, the gap between germline ends came to 10 bases. Here the CDR3 reads CASSPPGAYEQYF. DNA for the CDR3: TGTGCCAGCAGTCCCCCCGGCGCCTACGAGCAGTACTTC.